This T cell receptor (beta chain) was observed in a study of blood T cells in healthy people across ages. Regarding the study as a whole: Measured against age, TCR beta diversity per million T cells decreased in a roughly linear manner. There was a strong correlation between TCR beta diversity and naive T cell percentage.

On this clonotype itself: What it binds is unknown.

The authors ran a second PCR of roughly 6 to 12 cycles using a sample-barcoded 5' primer and a J-beta primer mix. TCRdb redid the calling of the 5' RACE reads with MiXCR, one entry per CDR3 protein. The data show approximately 800,000 distinct CDR3 sequences, 50% to 65% seen once. The CDR3 is 14 residues long. In germline, CDR1 is MNHEY, CDR2 SMNVEV (reference sequence). V shed 7 bases, J shed 2 bases, and the junction held 8 bases outside the gene matches. Per sample, at least 6 micrograms of total RNA were extracted. The gene calls are TRBV27 and TRBJ2-7; 7 bases are shared with TRBD1. This receptor was obtained from an elderly man in good health. Sequencing used blood. The CDR3 DNA follows: TGTGCCAGCACCTCCTGGGACAGACCCTACGAGCAGTACTTC. Translation gives CASTSWDRPYEQYF.